The 30 T cell receptor beta chains given below trace back to one sample, sequenced in a study of blood T cells in healthy people across ages. Next came a second PCR, run for 7 to 11 cycles, which used a sample-barcoded 5' primer along with a J-beta primer mix. TCRdb re-called the 5' RACE reads through MiXCR, storing one row per CDR3 protein. The table lists roughly 900,000 distinct CDR3 sequences, 45% to 50% of them singletons. The sequenced sample was blood. Receptors originate from a man between 25 and 39 years old in good health.

The rearrangement joins TRBV4-3 to TRBJ2-7; TRBD2 matches at 12 bases. This CDR3 is built from 16 residues. Germline V lookup: CDR1 LGHNA, CDR2 YSLEER. Trimming at V came to 0 bases and at J to 3 bases, leaving 3 bases not matched to a gene. The CDR3 loop is CASSQDGLAGSYEQYF. Here the CDR3 DNA reads TGCGCCAGCAGCCAAGATGGACTAGCGGGAAGCTACGAGCAGTACTTC.

This clonotype appeared a few times. The chain carries TRBV3-1 and TRBJ2-7, with 7 bases lining up with TRBD2. CDR1 is LGHDT and CDR2 is YNNKEL in the germline V gene (reference sequence). The CDR3 sequence is 14 residues long. Germline trimming cut 4 bases from V and 2 bases from J; bases unmatched to any gene: 5. This CDR3 reads CASSLGTIPYEQYF. The CDR3 DNA follows: TGTGCCAGCAGCCTCGGGACTATACCCTACGAGCAGTACTTC.

This rearrangement joins TRBV25-1 to TRBJ2-7; D not resolved. Matching the DNA end better, TRBJ2-5 makes the J call doubtful. Germline CDR1 is MGHDK and CDR2 is SYGVNS. The CDR3 consists of 13 residues. The CDR3 DNA follows: TGTGCCAGCAGCGTGGCAGCCGCAGGGACCCAGTACTTC. This sequence encodes CASSVAAAGTQYF.

The chain joins TRBV29-1 to TRBJ2-7; TRBD1 agrees at 9 bases. The junction had 6 bases not matched to a gene; V was cut back by 5 bases and J by 4 bases. The CDR3 sequence is 13 residues long. Germline V lookup: CDR1 SQVTM, CDR2 ANQGSEA. CDR3 in amino acids: CSVTGTGLYEQYF. CDR3 coding DNA: TGCAGCGTTACCGGGACAGGGCTTTACGAGCAGTACTTC.

The V and J genes are TRBV9 and TRBJ2-5, with 8 bases aligning to TRBD2. The junction had 17 bases not matched to a gene; V was cut back by 2 bases and J by 11 bases. This CDR3 is built from 16 residues. Germline assignment: CDR1 SGDLS and CDR2 YYNGEE. The CDR3 coding sequence is TGTGCCAGCAGCGTCGATGGCGGGGGGTCATACAATGAGCAGTACTTC. Translated: CASSVDGGGSYNEQYF.

This clonotype was counted only a few times. The chain employs TRBV25-1 and TRBJ1-1; no clear D. CDR1 MGHDK and CDR2 SYGVNS come from the germline V gene. This CDR3 contains 12 residues. Trimming stripped 6 bases from V and 7 bases from J, with 12 bases between. The CDR3 loop reads CASSDLAREAFF. As DNA, the CDR3 is TGTGCCAGCAGCGACCTAGCCCGTGAAGCTTTCTTT.

The J gene is TRBJ2-1, the V gene TRBV15; D is unclear. Trimming cost V 0 bases and J 6 bases, with 9 bases left between them. This CDR3 region has 14 residues. The V gene's germline CDR1 is LNHNV and CDR2 YYDKDF (reference sequence). The CDR3 protein is CATSRDLLGNEQFF. As DNA, the CDR3 is TGTGCCACCAGCAGAGATTTGTTGGGCAATGAGCAGTTCTTC. Full variable domain (missing parts from reference TRBV15 and TRBJ2-1): DAMVIQNPRYQVTQFGKPVTLSCSQTLNHNVMYWYQQKSSQAPKLLFHYYDKDFNNEADTPDNFQSRRPNTSFCFLDIRSPGLGDTAMYLCATSRDLLGNEQFFGPGTRLTVL.

This clonotype appeared a few times. The rearrangement links TRBV9 to TRBJ2-1; D uncertain. This CDR3 region has 15 residues. CDR1 and CDR2 (germline): SGDLS, YYNGEE. The V end was cut by 0 bases, the J end by 3 bases, with 10 bases between. CDR3 DNA sequence: TGTGCCAGCAGCGTAGCTACGACAATCTACAATGAGCAGTTCTTC. Translation gives CASSVATTIYNEQFF.

V is TRBV5-1 and J is TRBJ2-1; 10 bases map to TRBD2. CDR1 and CDR2 from the germline V gene are SGHRS and YFSETQ. V was clipped by 4 bases and J by 6 bases; unmatched bases: 7. The CDR3 runs to 15 residues. The CDR3 DNA reads as TGCGCCAGCAGCCCCCCCGGGACTAGCGCCAATGAGCAGTTCTTC. Amino acid sequence: CASSPPGTSANEQFF.

A remark on this clonotype: An end of the junction differs from the germline gene, which may be a read error. The rearrangement uses TRBV5-1 and TRBJ1-2; no reliable D call. Germline V gives CDR1 SGHRS, CDR2 YFSETQ. CDR3 length equals 15 residues. The CDR3 sequence is CASSLEFTSNYGHTF. The CDR3 coding sequence is TGCGCCAGCAGCTTGGAGTTTACCAGTAACTATGGCCACACCTTC.

This rearrangement joins TRBV2 to TRBJ2-3; TRBD1 matches 8 bases. The V segment lost 8 bases and the J segment 2 bases; nucleotides outside the gene matches: 6. The CDR3 is made up of 14 amino acids. Looked up from germline, CDR1 is SNHLY and CDR2 is FYNNEI. The CDR3 sequence is CASRQGWATDTQYF. The CDR3 region has the DNA TGTGCCAGCCGACAGGGGTGGGCCACAGATACGCAGTATTTT.

This chain connects TRBV20-1 to TRBJ2-4, with 7 bases matching TRBD1. The end of the DNA aligns better with TRBJ2-7, so the J call may be wrong. The CDR3 has 15 amino acids. The germline gives CDR1 DFQATT, CDR2 SNEGSKA (reference sequence). CDR3 sequence: CSARGRQGRLDEQYF. CDR3 DNA: TGCAGTGCTCGGGGACGACAGGGACGACTGGACGAGCAGTACTTC.

The chain links TRBV10-3 to TRBJ2-7; no firm D call. V was pared by 0 bases and J by 7 bases, with 13 bases between. The CDR3 sequence is 14 residues long. Per the germline V gene, CDR1 is ENHRY and CDR2 is SYGVKD. DNA of the CDR3: TGTGCCATCAGTGAGTCTGGTAGAATCGGGGAGCAGTACTTC. Translation: CAISESGRIGEQYF.

The CDR3 DNA follows: TGTGCCAGCATCATGAAGATGACGGGGTACGCCTACGAGCAGTACTTC. This translates into CASIMKMTGYAYEQYF. V gene TRBV27 combines with J gene TRBJ2-7; possible D gene TRBD2, 5 bases. The V gene's germline CDR1 is MNHEY and CDR2 SMNVEV (reference sequence). This CDR3 is 16 amino acids long. Trimming pared 7 bases from V and 2 bases from J, leaving 21 bases between.

This chain joins TRBV7-3 and TRBJ1-1; 7 bases match TRBD1. With V trimmed by 5 bases and J by 4 bases, 7 bases remained unmatched. CDR1 SGHTA and CDR2 FQGTGA come from the germline V gene. The CDR3 spans 14 residues. CDR3 DNA sequence: TGTGCCAGCAGCCCAACAGGGGCGAGCACTGAAGCTTTCTTT. This codes for CASSPTGASTEAFF.

V gene TRBV10-3 combines with J gene TRBJ2-7, with a possible D match to TRBD2 (5 bases). Germline V CDR1 and CDR2: ENHRY, SYGVKD. Trimming cost V 6 bases and J 3 bases, with 15 bases left between them. The CDR3 runs 14 residues. The CDR3 bases are TGTGCCATCAGAAATTTTCGGGGAAACTACGAGCAGTACTTC. It yields the protein CAIRNFRGNYEQYF.

In its sample, this clonotype was seen many times. The rearrangement links TRBV28 to TRBJ2-7; 7 nucleotides match TRBD1. CDR1 is MDHEN, CDR2 SYDVKM, per germline. Unmatched junction bases numbered 11, after V lost 5 bases and J lost 7 bases. The CDR3 is made up of 14 amino acids. The CDR3 here is CASSPPTGKGEQYF. The CDR3 DNA reads TGTGCCAGCAGTCCCCCGACAGGGAAGGGGGAGCAGTACTTC.

The chain joins TRBV11-2 to TRBJ2-2; D is unresolved. V was clipped by 6 bases and J by 2 bases, with 16 bases between them. Germline V gene data show CDR1 as SGHAT and CDR2 as FQNNGV. The CDR3 length is 16 residues. In DNA form, the CDR3 reads TGTGCCAGCAGTCGAGATGAAGGGTTCAACACCGGGGAGCTGTTTTTT. Residues: CASSRDEGFNTGELFF.

The gene calls are TRBV6-5 and TRBJ2-1; the match to TRBD1 covers 8 bases. This CDR3 is built from 16 residues. V lost 5 bases and J lost 0; bases outside the gene matches: 6. CDR1 MNHEY and CDR2 SVGAGI come from the germline V gene. CDR3 sequence (DNA): TGTGCCAGCAGTCGACACAGGGGGAGCTCCTACAATGAGCAGTTCTTC. Translated: CASSRHRGSSYNEQFF.

The chain combines TRBV18 with TRBJ2-3; 10 bases align to TRBD1. The CDR3 is made up of 15 amino acids. With 4 bases clipped from V and 5 bases from J, the junction kept 6 bases outside the gene matches. In germline, CDR1 is KGHSH, CDR2 LQKENI. The CDR3 nucleotides are TGTGCCAGCTCACGACAGGGGGCGCTGGGAGATACGCAGTATTTT. Translated: CASSRQGALGDTQYF.

The chain is built from TRBV2 and TRBJ1-5; D not certain. The CDR3 length is 15 residues. Germline V lookup: CDR1 SNHLY, CDR2 FYNNEI. V lost 5 bases to trimming and J lost 0 bases, with 11 bases between them. The CDR3 nucleotides read TGTGCCAGCAGTTTCGACCGCTATAGCAATCAGCCCCAGCATTTT. Amino acids: CASSFDRYSNQPQHF.

This clonotype was seen only a few times. The chain has TRBV27 and TRBJ2-7, with D perhaps TRBD2 (5 bases). The better agreement between TRBJ2-5 and the DNA end casts doubt on the J call. The CDR3 is 13 amino acids. Germline V lookup: CDR1 MNHEY, CDR2 SMNVEV (reference sequence). DNA for the CDR3: TGTGCCAGCAGTAACCGGGGTATTGAGACCCAGTACTTC. This encodes CASSNRGIETQYF.

CDR3 amino acids: CSEADLSTDTQYF. CDR3 nucleotides: TGCAGTGAGGCAGACCTTAGCACAGATACGCAGTATTTT. The J gene is TRBJ2-3, the V gene TRBV20-1; D gene ambiguous. The CDR3 runs to 13 residues. The V gene lost 7 bases and the J gene lost 0 bases, with 11 bases spanning the gap. Germline V lookup: CDR1 DFQATT, CDR2 SNEGSKA (reference sequence).

This clonotype came up a few times. The chain joins TRBV6-2 or TRBV6-3 to TRBJ2-3, with 12 bases lining up with TRBD2. The J segment lost 2 bases and the V segment lost 6 bases, leaving 3 bases of the junction unmatched. CDR1 and CDR2 from the germline V gene are MNHEY and SVGEGT. The length of the CDR3 is 15 residues. The CDR3 sequence: CASRRLAGDTDTQYF. Here the CDR3 DNA reads TGTGCCAGCAGGCGACTAGCGGGGGACACAGATACGCAGTATTTT.

The genes are TRBV24-1 and TRBJ2-2, with D possibly TRBD2 on 6 matching bases. The CDR3 consists of 15 residues. CDR1 is KGHDR, CDR2 SFDVKD, per germline. The ends were cut back, 5 bases at V and 5 bases at J, with 14 bases in the middle. CDR3 in amino acids: CATSVGGTGTGELFF. The CDR3 nucleotides read TGTGCCACCAGTGTTGGAGGGACCGGTACCGGGGAGCTGTTTTTT.

Points on this clonotype: Mismatch with germline at one junction end may stem from a read error. The rearrangement uses TRBV20-1 and TRBJ2-7, with D maybe TRBD2 (6 bases). Germline CDR1 and CDR2: DFQATT and SNEGSKA (reference sequence). This CDR3 is built from 15 residues. The CDR3 spells CGARVIVGGSYEQYF. The CDR3 nucleotides read TGCGGTGCTAGAGTAATTGTCGGGGGATCTTACGAGCAGTACTTC.

The rearrangement joins TRBV5-5 to TRBJ2-1, with 13 bases lining up with TRBD2. Germline V gene sequence: CDR1 SGHKS, CDR2 YYEKEE (reference sequence). CDR3 length equals 16 residues. V lost 4 bases, J lost 2 bases, and 3 bases stayed unmatched. In DNA, the CDR3 is TGTGCCAGCAGCGAAACTAGCGGGGGGGCCTACAATGAGCAGTTCTTC. Its protein product is CASSETSGGAYNEQFF.

The V and J genes are TRBV10-3 and TRBJ2-2; D is perhaps TRBD1 (5 bases). CDR3 size: 15 residues. Germline V gives CDR1 ENHRY, CDR2 SYGVKD. The V end was cut by 6 bases, the J end by 0 bases, with 11 bases between. CDR3 DNA: TGTGCCATCAGCGACAGATTATCGAACACCGGGGAGCTGTTTTTT. Protein sequence: CAISDRLSNTGELFF.

Only a few counts were recorded for this clonotype. The CDR3 sequence is CASSLGGREFF. The DNA of the CDR3 is TGTGCCAGCAGCTTAGGTGGGAGAGAGTTCTTC. The chain uses TRBV7-9 and TRBJ2-1; tentatively, D is TRBD2 (5 bases). This CDR3 contains 11 residues. V dropped 1 base and J dropped 14 bases, with 9 bases sitting between them. Per germline, CDR1 SEHNR and CDR2 FQNEAQ (reference sequence).

The CDR3 reads CASSLAGVRNEQYF. In nucleotides, the CDR3 is TGTGCCAGCAGTTTAGCGGGGGTGAGGAATGAGCAGTACTTC. The V and J genes are TRBV27 and TRBJ2-5, with 7 bases matching TRBD2. Germline V gene sequence: CDR1 MNHEY, CDR2 SMNVEV (reference sequence). The trim removed 2 bases at V and 11 bases at J, leaving 11 bases unmatched. The CDR3 is 14 amino acids.